A single sample gave rise to the 16 T cell receptor beta chains below, sequenced in a study of blood T cell repertoires in COVID-19. The protocol was immunoSEQ multiplex PCR, while the TCRdb copy is restricted to in-frame clones and leaves out a portion. The sample lists some 190,000 clones, over 70% occurring once. Sequencing was carried out using peripheral blood. Receptor source: a man aged 55 to 69 with acute or convalescent COVID-19.

Here the CDR3 DNA reads TGTGCCAGCAGGGAGAGCATCGGCAATCAGCCCCAGCATTTT. As protein: CASRESIGNQPQHF. The chain combines TRBV6-5 with TRBJ1-5; D is undetermined. V was pared by 6 bases and J by 2 bases, with 11 bases between. CDR3 length equals 14 residues. Germline V gene sequence: CDR1 MNHEY, CDR2 SVGAGI.

This chain uses TRBV20-1 with TRBJ1-1; D is possibly TRBD1 (5 bases). CDR3 length: 15 amino acids. Trimming took 3 bases from V and 6 from J, leaving 20 bases between them. Germline V gene lookup returns CDR1 DFQATT and CDR2 SNEGSKA (reference sequence). The CDR3 spells CSASPTRRADSEAFF. CDR3 nucleotide sequence: TGCAGTGCTAGTCCCACCCGCAGGGCTGATTCTGAAGCTTTCTTT.

This chain's CDR3 is CASSQELWGNTIYF. CDR3 sequence (DNA): TGTGCCAGCAGCCAAGAACTGTGGGGAAACACCATATATTTT. The rearrangement uses TRBV3-1 (or the pseudogene TRBV3-2) and TRBJ1-3, with D hard to call. The V end lost 0 bases, the J end lost 4 bases, and 7 bases lay between the germline ends. The CDR3 runs 14 residues. The germline CDR1 and CDR2 sequences are LGHDT and YNNKEL (reference sequence).

The table lists this clone with a count of one. The CDR3, as DNA: TGTGCCAGCAGCCTGGGACAGGGAGCGAGTACCTACGAGCAGTACTTC. This codes for CASSLGQGASTYEQYF. The chain links TRBV7-3 to TRBJ2-7; 9 nucleotides match TRBD1. The CDR3 sequence is 16 residues long. V shed 5 bases, J shed 2 bases, and the junction held 10 bases outside the gene matches. The V gene's germline CDR1 is SGHTA and CDR2 FQGTGA.

The chain combines TRBV30 with TRBJ2-7; 7 positions match TRBD2. In germline, CDR1 is GTSNPN, CDR2 SVGIG (reference sequence). This CDR3 region has 12 residues. Trimming removed 6 bases from V and 5 bases from J; junction bases left unmatched: 7. The CDR3 DNA is TGTGCCTGCCCGCTAAGCGGGGACGAGCAGTACTTC. This gives the protein CACPLSGDEQYF.

The chain carries TRBV7-8 and TRBJ2-7, with 7 bases identical to TRBD2. With 5 bases clipped from V and 6 bases from J, the junction kept 10 bases outside the gene matches. This CDR3 contains 14 residues. From germline, CDR1 is SGHVS and CDR2 FQNEAQ. The CDR3 sequence: CASSLLASSGEQYF. CDR3 in DNA: TGTGCCAGCAGCCTACTAGCGTCGTCTGGCGAGCAGTACTTC.

The V call is TRBV20-1, the J call TRBJ1-2; 10 nucleotides agree with TRBD1. This CDR3 is 15 amino acids long. The germline CDR1 and CDR2 sequences are DFQATT and SNEGSKA (reference sequence). Trimming at V came to 4 bases and at J to 1 base, leaving 6 bases not matched to a gene. CDR3 residues: CSANDRGLVNYGYTF. CDR3 DNA: TGCAGTGCTAATGACAGGGGGCTTGTTAACTATGGCTACACCTTC.

For this clone: The same CDR3 arises from other DNA sequences in this sample as well. The rearrangement links TRBV11-3 to TRBJ2-1, with 11 bases matching TRBD2. CDR1 SGHNT and CDR2 YENEEA come from the germline V gene. Trimming took 6 bases from V and 3 from J; bases not matched to a gene: 4. CDR3 length: 15 amino acids. The CDR3 is CASSLLAGGYNEQFF. In nucleotides, the CDR3 is TGTGCCAGCAGTTTGCTAGCGGGGGGCTACAATGAGCAGTTCTTC. The full variable domain, in which reference TRBV11-3 and TRBJ2-1 provide the parts outside the CDR3, is EAGVVQSPRYKIIEKKQPVAFWCNPISGHNTLYWYLQNLGQGPELLIRYENEEAVDDSQLPKDRFSAERLKGVDSTLKIQPAELGDSAVYLCASSLLAGGYNEQFFGPGTRLTVL.

The chain links TRBV6-5 to TRBJ1-6; the match to TRBD1 covers 9 bases. Germline-derived CDR1 and CDR2 are MNHEY and SVGAGI. V lost 6 bases and J lost 7; bases outside the gene matches: 7. This CDR3 spans 15 amino acids. The CDR3 here is CASSLGTGKNSPLHF. The CDR3 bases are TGTGCCAGCAGCCTTGGGACAGGGAAAAATTCACCCCTCCACTTT.

The chain carries TRBV2 and TRBJ2-7; D is perhaps TRBD1 (6 bases). CDR3 size: 14 residues. Trimming left V 6 bases short and J 8 bases short, with 20 bases between. The V gene's germline CDR1 is SNHLY and CDR2 FYNNEI. The CDR3 spells CASSATGTSRKQYF. The CDR3 DNA is TGTGCCAGCAGCGCCACCGGGACATCCAGAAAGCAGTACTTC.

This clone was seen a single time. The gene calls are TRBV28 and TRBJ2-7; D is possibly TRBD1 (5 bases). V was clipped by 5 bases and J by 0 bases, with 14 bases between them. The CDR3 has 15 amino acids. Per germline, CDR1 MDHEN and CDR2 SYDVKM. The DNA for the CDR3 is TGTGCCAGCAGTCCAGACAGCTCGAGCTCCTACGAGCAGTACTTC. Protein: CASSPDSSSSYEQYF.

V is TRBV5-1 and J is TRBJ2-7; TRBD2 aligns across 11 bases. The J segment lost 3 bases and the V segment lost 5 bases, leaving 10 bases of the junction unmatched. This CDR3 has 16 residues. CDR1 and CDR2 from the germline V gene are SGHRS and YFSETQ. Written as DNA, the CDR3 is TGCGCCAGCAGACCTAGCGGGGGGCCAAAATACTACGAGCAGTACTTC. Translated, it gives CASRPSGGPKYYEQYF.

This rearrangement joins TRBV25-1 to TRBJ2-1, with D possibly TRBD1 on 6 matching bases. V lost 1 base and J 0 bases, leaving 13 bases between the germline ends. The CDR3 extends over 17 amino acids. CDR1 is MGHDK and CDR2 is SYGVNS in the germline V gene. This CDR3 reads CASSELPGVSSYNEQFF. In DNA, the CDR3 is TGTGCCAGCAGTGAATTACCAGGGGTTAGCTCCTACAATGAGCAGTTCTTC.

This rearrangement joins TRBV7-8 to TRBJ1-1, with D maybe TRBD1 (6 bases). Trimming took 5 bases from V and 8 from J, leaving 18 bases between them. CDR1 is SGHVS, CDR2 FQNEAQ, per germline. The CDR3 has 14 residues. CDR3 sequence reads: CASSPHLTGGEAFF. Written as DNA, the CDR3 is TGTGCCAGCAGCCCCCACTTGACAGGTGGGGAAGCTTTCTTT.

The gene calls are TRBV6-2 or TRBV6-3 and TRBJ1-4; 9 bases map to TRBD1. Trimming took 6 bases from V and 2 from J; bases not matched to a gene: 7. The germline gives CDR1 MNHEY, CDR2 SVGEGT. The CDR3 loop spans 16 amino acids. The CDR3 protein is CASSPSTGGTNEKLFF. The CDR3 DNA follows: TGTGCCAGCAGCCCTTCTACAGGGGGCACTAATGAAAAACTGTTTTTT.

The J gene is TRBJ2-5, the V gene TRBV9, with D tentatively TRBD1 (5 bases). The ends were cut back, 0 bases at V and 4 bases at J, with 13 bases in the middle. The CDR3 spans 15 residues. CDR1 is SGDLS, CDR2 YYNGEE, per germline. The CDR3: CASSVAAGLVETQYF. DNA of the CDR3: TGTGCCAGCAGCGTAGCTGCAGGGTTAGTAGAGACCCAGTACTTC.